The rows below give T cell receptor beta chains drawn from one sample of a study of cytomegalovirus exposure and HLA in healthy donors. The data were produced by immunoSEQ multiplex PCR, yet TCRdb's version contains in-frame clones alone and is incomplete. The repertoire consists of about 150,000 clones, with around 74% occurring once and the leading ten covering 2.5% to 3%. Material for sequencing was PBMCs. Receptors were obtained from a man aged 18 to 35 in good health and CMV-seronegative. Both conserved end residues are part of each CDR3. A D gene is named only where the DNA matches it firmly. Some rows have no size entry. The others give once, few or many, or a class for an expanded clone.

size	length	V	D	J	DNA	CDR3
-	14	TRBV19	-	TRBJ1-1	TGTGCCAGTAGTATAGGCCTCATCGGGGATGAAGCTTTCTTT	CASSIGLIGDEAFF
-	15	TRBV5-1	-	TRBJ2-2	TGCGCCAGCAGCTCCGGTGCAGCGGACACCGGGGAGCTGTTTTTT	CASSSGAADTGELFF
-	14	TRBV18	-	TRBJ2-1	TGTGCCAGCTCACCACCTAAGAGATGGAATGAGCAGTTCTTC	CASSPPKRWNEQFF
-	14	TRBV13	-	TRBJ1-1	TGTGCCAGCATCCCGGGACAACCGAACACTGAAGCTTTCTTT	CASIPGQPNTEAFF
few	15	TRBV11-3	TRBD1	TRBJ1-5	TGTGCCAGAACCGCAGGGACAGGGCGAAATCAGCCCCAGCATTTT	CARTAGTGRNQPQHF
once	15	TRBV9	TRBD1	TRBJ2-1	TGTGCCAGCAGCCAGGGCAGGGGGACCTACAATGAGCAGTTCTTC	CASSQGRGTYNEQFF
-	15	TRBV7-9	-	TRBJ2-5	TGTGCCAGCAGCTTAGCGGGGGCTGGGAAGGAGACCCAGTACTTC	CASSLAGAGKETQYF
-	15	TRBV4-1	TRBD1	TRBJ1-5	TGCGCCAGCAGCCAGCTCAGGGGGCGCCTGCAGCCCCAGCATTTT	CASSQLRGRLQPQHF
-	12	TRBV6-1	TRBD1	TRBJ2-1	TGTGCCAGCAGTGAACATACAGGGGAGAAGTTCTTC	CASSEHTGEKFF
few	15	TRBV18	-	TRBJ2-5	TGTGCCAGCTCACCAGCGGGGCCCGACTGGGGGACCCAGTACTTC	CASSPAGPDWGTQYF
-	15	TRBV6-5	TRBD1	TRBJ1-5	TGTGCCAGCAGTCCCGGGACAGGGGGCTTTCAGCCCCAGCATTTT	CASSPGTGGFQPQHF
-	16	TRBV7-2	-	TRBJ1-5	TGTGCCAGCAGCGATGATTTACAGGGTGTGGGTCAGCCCCAGCATTTT	CASSDDLQGVGQPQHF
-	16	TRBV13	TRBD2	TRBJ2-5	TGTGCCAGCAGCCTGCTAGCGGGGGTCCCTAGTGAGACCCAGTACTTC	CASSLLAGVPSETQYF
-	15	TRBV5-1	TRBD1	TRBJ2-5	TGCGCCAGCAGCCCCAACGACAGGGTCGCTCAGACCCAGTACTTC	CASSPNDRVAQTQYF
-	15	TRBV27	-	TRBJ2-7	TGTGCCAGCAGCTCGATAGTCGAAGACTCCTACGAGCAGTACTTC	CASSSIVEDSYEQYF
-	14	TRBV5-1	TRBD2	TRBJ2-1	TGCGCCAGCAGAGGCAGCGGGGGCTACAATGAGCAGTTCTTC	CASRGSGGYNEQFF
-	13	TRBV2	-	TRBJ1-1	TGTGCCAGTACGGGGGACCTGAACACTGAAGCTTTCTTT	CASTGDLNTEAFF
-	15	TRBV18	-	TRBJ1-5	TGTGCCAGCTCACCTCAAGGGGCTTGGGATCAGCCCCAGCATTTT	CASSPQGAWDQPQHF
-	13	TRBV10-2	-	TRBJ2-2	TGCGCCAGCAGTTTACTCAACACCGGGGAGCTGTTTTTT	CASSLLNTGELFF
-	18	TRBV5-1	-	TRBJ2-3	TGCGCCAGCAGCTTACCTTTTGGCATATCCCCGTCGGGAGATACGCAGTATTTT	CASSLPFGISPSGDTQYF
-	16	TRBV7-8	-	TRBJ2-2	TGTGCCAGCAGCTTGACGGAGCCTCCGAACACCGGGGAGCTGTTTTTT	CASSLTEPPNTGELFF
-	15	TRBV6-5	TRBD1	TRBJ1-2	TGTGCCAGCAGTTACTCCCTCAGGGGGCTGAATGGCTACACCTTC	CASSYSLRGLNGYTF
-	14	TRBV27	TRBD1	TRBJ1-1	TGTGCCAGCAGTTTGACGACAGGGCGGTTTGAAGCTTTCTTT	CASSLTTGRFEAFF